This T cell receptor (beta chain) was recorded in a study of blood T cell repertoires in COVID-19. The wider study: Both acute and convalescent COVID-19 samples were obtained from the United States, Italy and Spain. PBMCs, B-cell-depleted T cells, or T cells provided the cDNA or gDNA that made up the material.

CDR3 size: 15 residues. The V end lost 1 base, the J end lost 1 base, and 10 bases lay between the germline ends. Germline CDR1 and CDR2: MGHRA and YSYEKL. As originally analysed: Estimated nucleated cell counts came from reference gene primer amplification. Libraries were prepared by immunoSEQ multiplex PCR; TCRdb keeps only in-frame clonotypes and omits some of them. The V and J calls and clone size were taken over from that table, and D and trimming were inferred from the DNA. In the table there are 400,000 to 550,000 clones, approximately 90% of which are singletons. The sample taken for sequencing was peripheral blood. The receptor was derived from a woman aged 30 to 39 with acute or convalescent COVID-19. This chain links TRBV4-1 with TRBJ1-1; a weak D match, TRBD1 (5 bases). The CDR3 spells CASSQGNRPNTEAFF. In DNA form, the CDR3 reads TGCGCCAGCAGCCAAGGTAACAGGCCGAACACTGAAGCTTTCTTT.